The source of this T cell receptor (beta chain) is a study of cytomegalovirus exposure and HLA in healthy donors. The length of the CDR3 is 14 residues. The V gene lost 1 base and the J gene lost 7 bases, with 14 bases spanning the gap. The germline CDR1 and CDR2 sequences are SGHNT and YYREEE (reference sequence). With 60 Vbeta and 13 Jbeta primers, the PCR was carried out. The repertoire was sequenced with immunoSEQ multiplex PCR; TCRdb's copy has only in-frame clones and lacks some. The sample holds 100,000 to 150,000 clones, 80% seen once. This TCR was recovered from a man under 40 in good health and CMV-seropositive. The rearrangement links TRBV5-4 to TRBJ1-1, with D hard to call. Sequencing used PBMCs. The CDR3 spells CASSLFGVSGEAFF. The CDR3 DNA sequence: TGTGCCAGCAGCTTGTTCGGGGTTTCGGGTGAAGCTTTCTTT. Looking up the rest from reference TRBV5-4 and TRBJ1-1 gives the full variable domain: ETGVTQSPTHLIKTRGQQVTLRCSSQSGHNTVSWYQQALGQGPQFIFQYYREEENGRGNFPPRFSGLQFPNYSSELNVNALELDDSALYLCASSLFGVSGEAFFGQGTRLTVV.